These T cell receptor beta chains were read from a single sample in a study of monozygotic twins with inflammatory bowel disease. Using the 5' RACE reads, TCRdb records one entry per CDR3 protein without DNA. There are around 450,000 distinct CDR3 sequences in the sample, with about 2.6% held by the top ten. The sample was blood. These receptors were obtained from a human donor with ulcerative colitis or Crohn's disease, or a healthy co-twin of an affected twin (not recorded which). Each CDR3 is given with its conserved first and last residue.

>TRBJ1-3|TRBV5-1
CASSLRALGQGTSSGNTIYF
>TRBJ2-7|TRBV29-1
CSVGQRLSYEQYF
>TRBJ2-6|TRBV21-1
CASNLRGQISSGANVLTF
>TRBJ1-1|TRBV3-1
CASSQGANRGFSEAFF
>TRBJ1-2|TRBV6-5
CASSWTGAIDYGYTF
>TRBJ2-7|TRBV7-2
CASSVDFLYEQYF
>TRBJ2-1|TRBV7-2
CASSLAPGAVEQFF
>TRBJ2-1|TRBV2
CASSFERAGDNEQFF
>TRBJ1-2|TRBV6-2/TRBV6-3
CASSYSRSLDDYGYTF
>TRBJ2-1|TRBV14
CASSQWKGDEQFF
>TRBJ2-1|TRBV5-1
CASSLGQGANEQFF
>TRBJ2-7|TRBV27
CASSWGTGYEQYF
>TRBJ2-2|TRBV9
CASSVGGGMTGELFF
>TRBJ2-3|TRBV5-1
CASEVGGTDTQYF
>TRBJ2-7|TRBV12-3/TRBV12-4
CASNRAPSYEQYF
>TRBJ1-1|TRBV5-8
CASSRNRLNTEAFF
>TRBJ2-7|TRBV5-1
CASSALGQSPGEQYF
>TRBJ2-7|TRBV5-1
CASSLAPRPSEQYF
>TRBJ1-1|TRBV3-1
CASSPRGANTEAFF
>TRBJ1-1|TRBV7-2
CASSPRQGAEAFF
>TRBJ2-3|TRBV29-1
CSGDGWDTQYF
>TRBJ2-7|TRBV7-2
CASSLDWEREPYEQYF
>TRBJ1-1|TRBV20-1
CSARKQGSNTEAFF
>TRBJ1-4|TRBV4-1
CASSLNTRDEKLFF
>TRBJ2-1|TRBV7-7
CASSLDGTGGNEQFF
>TRBJ2-7|TRBV7-9
CASSLGVELIPYEQYF
>TRBJ1-2|TRBV28
CASSSSDLNYGYTF
>TRBJ1-6|TRBV6-2/TRBV6-3
CASSPDRPSNSPLHF
>TRBJ2-7|TRBV28
CASSTTATYEQYF
>TRBJ1-2|TRBV5-1
CASSLAGGANYGYTF
>TRBJ2-1|TRBV19
CASSTTGDEQFF
>TRBJ2-2|TRBV10-3
CAVRGDIYTGELFF
>TRBJ2-1|TRBV5-5
CASSLISQGSSYNEQFF
>TRBJ1-4|TRBV18
CASSPGSGPTNEKLFF
>TRBJ2-3|TRBV6-1
CASSPSGRVQSTDTQYF
>TRBJ2-5|TRBV7-7
CASSSESGAKTQYF
>TRBJ1-2|TRBV7-2
CASSSFGAGERYGYTF
>TRBJ2-3|TRBV9
CASSVGAAPDTQYF
>TRBJ2-7|TRBV15
CATSRAGIYEQYF
>TRBJ1-2|TRBV2
CASRVQGVYGYTF
>TRBJ2-7|TRBV2
CASTITSLYEQYF
>TRBJ2-5|TRBV28
CASSFLAGGETQYF